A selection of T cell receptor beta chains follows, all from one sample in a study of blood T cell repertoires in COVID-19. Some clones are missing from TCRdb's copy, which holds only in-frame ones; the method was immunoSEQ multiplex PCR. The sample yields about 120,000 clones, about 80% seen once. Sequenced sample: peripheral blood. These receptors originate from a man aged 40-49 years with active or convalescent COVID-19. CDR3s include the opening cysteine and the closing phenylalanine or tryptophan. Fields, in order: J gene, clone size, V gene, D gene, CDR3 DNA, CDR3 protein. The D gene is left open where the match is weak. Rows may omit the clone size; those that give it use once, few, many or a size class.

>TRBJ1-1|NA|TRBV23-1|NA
TGCGCCACCTACAGGGACACTGAAGCTTTCTTT
CATYRDTEAFF
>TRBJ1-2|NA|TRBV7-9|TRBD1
TGTGCCAGCAGCTCACAGGACAGGGGCTCTGGCTACACCTTC
CASSSQDRGSGYTF
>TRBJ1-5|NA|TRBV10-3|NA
TGTGCCATCAGAGGGTCCGGGGACATATTTCATTTT
CAIRGSGDIFHF
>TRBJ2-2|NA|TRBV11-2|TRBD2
TGTGCCAGCAGCCCGCAGCGGGGATCCACCGGGGAGCTGTTTTTT
CASSPQRGSTGELFF
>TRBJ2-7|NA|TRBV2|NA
TGTGCCAGCAGCGCGACTAGTTCCGGGTACGGCGAGCAGTACTTC
CASSATSSGYGEQYF
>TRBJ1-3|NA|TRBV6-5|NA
TGTGCCAGCAGTTTAAAGGCGAGGGCCGCTGGAAACACCATATATTTT
CASSLKARAAGNTIYF
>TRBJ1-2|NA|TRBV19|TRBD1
TGTGCCAGTAGTGAACAGGGGGCGCATGGCTACACCTTC
CASSEQGAHGYTF
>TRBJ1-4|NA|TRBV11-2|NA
TGTGCCAGCAGCTTGGGGGGTGGTAGTGAAAAACTGTTTTTT
CASSLGGGSEKLFF
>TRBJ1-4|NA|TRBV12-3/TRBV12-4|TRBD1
TGTGCCAGCAGTTGGGGACAGACAGAAAAACTGTTTTTT
CASSWGQTEKLFF
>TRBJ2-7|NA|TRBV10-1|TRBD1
TGCGCCAGCAGTGATCCGGGACAGGGGGTATACGAGCAGTACTTC
CASSDPGQGVYEQYF
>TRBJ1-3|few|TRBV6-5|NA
TGTGCCAGCAGGGGGAGTGGAAACACCATATATTTT
CASRGSGNTIYF
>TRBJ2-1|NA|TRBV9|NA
TGTGCCAGCAGCGCCCAGGTGTACAATGAGCAGTTCTTC
CASSAQVYNEQFF
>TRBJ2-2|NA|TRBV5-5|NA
TGTGCCAGCAGCGTGTCTGAGCGATGGACCGGGGAGCTGTTTTTT
CASSVSERWTGELFF
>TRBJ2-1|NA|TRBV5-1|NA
TGCGCCAGCAGCTTAACCGGGACGGGAGCCGAGAATGAGCAGTTCTTC
CASSLTGTGAENEQFF
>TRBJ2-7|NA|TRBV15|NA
TGTGCCACCAGCAGAGATAATTACGAGCAGTACTTC
CATSRDNYEQYF
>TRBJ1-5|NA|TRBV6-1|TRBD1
TGTGCCAGCAGTGAATTTGGGACAGGGGACAATCAGCCCCAGCATTTT
CASSEFGTGDNQPQHF
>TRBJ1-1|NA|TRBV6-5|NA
TGTGCCAGCAGGGCATCAGGGCGAGTAGCTTTCTTT
CASRASGRVAFF
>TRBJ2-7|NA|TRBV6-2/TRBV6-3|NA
TGTGCCAGCAGTTTCCTCTACGAGCAGTACTTC
CASSFLYEQYF
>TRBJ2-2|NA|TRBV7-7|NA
TGTGCTAGCAGCCCGGGACATGCGAACACCGGGGAGCTGTTTTTT
CASSPGHANTGELFF
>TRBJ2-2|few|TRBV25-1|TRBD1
TGTGCCAGCAGTGAAGGACAGGGGAGGTACGGGTGGGTCGGGGAGCTGTTTTTT
CASSEGQGRYGWVGELFF
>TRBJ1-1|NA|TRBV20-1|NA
TGCAGTGTTAGTAACACCCAGAACACTGAAGCTTTCTTT
CSVSNTQNTEAFF
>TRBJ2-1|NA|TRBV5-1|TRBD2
TGCGCCAGCAGCTTGGAAGCGGGGCGGCGGGAGCAGTTCTTC
CASSLEAGRREQFF
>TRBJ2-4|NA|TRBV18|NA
TGTGCCAGCTCATCCCCTAGCAAAGACATTCAGTACTTC
CASSSPSKDIQYF
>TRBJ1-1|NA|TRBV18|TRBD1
TGTGCCAGCTCACCTACAGGGGGTTATGAAGCTTTCTTT
CASSPTGGYEAFF
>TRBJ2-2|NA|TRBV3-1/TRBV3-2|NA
TGTGCCAGCAGCCAAGAGGGGCACACCGGGGAGCTGTTTTTT
CASSQEGHTGELFF
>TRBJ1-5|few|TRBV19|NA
TGTGCCAGTACCCCCCTCCCGGGGAGCAATCAGCCCCAGCATTTT
CASTPLPGSNQPQHF
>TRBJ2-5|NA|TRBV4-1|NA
TGCGCCAGCAGCCAATCTGGGACAATCCAAGAGACCCAGTACTTC
CASSQSGTIQETQYF
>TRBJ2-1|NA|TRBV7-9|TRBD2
TGTGCCAGCAGCTTAGTTCACGGACTAGCGGGGGGTTTTGAGCAGTTCTTC
CASSLVHGLAGGFEQFF
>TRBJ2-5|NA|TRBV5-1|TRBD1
TGCGCCAGCAGCCCGGGACAGGGAAAAGAGACCCAGTACTTC
CASSPGQGKETQYF
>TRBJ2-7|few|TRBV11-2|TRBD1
TGTGCCAGCAGCTCCGGGGGACAGGGGCAGTACTTC
CASSSGGQGQYF
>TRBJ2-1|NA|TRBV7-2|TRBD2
TGTGCCAGCAGCGGTACTAGCGGGGTGGAGCAGTTCTTC
CASSGTSGVEQFF
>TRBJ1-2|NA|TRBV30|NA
TGTGCCTGGAGTGTCATGAGCGGCTACACCTTC
CAWSVMSGYTF
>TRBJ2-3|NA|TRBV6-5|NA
TGTGCCAGCAGCTCCGGGACATCGGGCACAGATACGCAGTATTTT
CASSSGTSGTDTQYF
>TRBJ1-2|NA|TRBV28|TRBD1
TGTGCCAGCAGTTTTGGGCATGGGACAGGGGGATCTGGCTACACCTTC
CASSFGHGTGGSGYTF
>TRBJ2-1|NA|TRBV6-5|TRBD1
TGTGCCAGCGGAGTGGACAGGTCCTACAATGAGCAGTTCTTC
CASGVDRSYNEQFF
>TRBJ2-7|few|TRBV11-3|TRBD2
TGTGCCAGCAGCTTAGTGAGGACTAGCGGTTACGAGCAGTACTTC
CASSLVRTSGYEQYF
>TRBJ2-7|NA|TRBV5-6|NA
TGTGCCAGCAGCCCGGGGAGCTACGAGCAGTACTTC
CASSPGSYEQYF
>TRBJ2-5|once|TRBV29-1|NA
TGCAGCGTTGGGACACACCAAGAGACCCAGTACTTC
CSVGTHQETQYF
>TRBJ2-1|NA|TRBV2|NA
TGTGCCAGCTATGACAACTACAATGAGCAGTTCTTC
CASYDNYNEQFF
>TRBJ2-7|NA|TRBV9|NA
TGTGCCAGCAGCGTAGGACCAGGACAAGCTTACGAGCAGTACTTC
CASSVGPGQAYEQYF
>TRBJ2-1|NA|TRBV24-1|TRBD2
TGTGCCACCAGTGGAGCCAGCGGGGGGCCCGACAATGAGCAGTTCTTC
CATSGASGGPDNEQFF
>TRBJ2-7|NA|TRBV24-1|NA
TGTGCCCCTCAACTCAGGGGATACGAGCAGTACTTC
CAPQLRGYEQYF
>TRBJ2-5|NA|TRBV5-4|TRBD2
TGTGCCAGCAGGGAAACTAGCGGGAGTATCGAGACCCAGTACTTC
CASRETSGSIETQYF
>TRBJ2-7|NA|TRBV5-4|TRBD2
TGTGCCAGCAGCCAAGGAGGACTAGCGGGGGGCTACGAGCAGTACTTC
CASSQGGLAGGYEQYF
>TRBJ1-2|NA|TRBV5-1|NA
TGCGCCAGCAGCGTTGACAGTAACTATGGCTACACCTTC
CASSVDSNYGYTF
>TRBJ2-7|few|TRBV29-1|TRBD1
TGCAGCGTTGAAGATCAGGGGACAGCCCCTTACGAGCAGTACTTC
CSVEDQGTAPYEQYF
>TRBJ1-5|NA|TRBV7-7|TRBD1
TGTGCTAGCAGCCTGGGACAGTATAGCAATCAGCCCCAGCATTTT
CASSLGQYSNQPQHF